The TCR beta chain under discussion was sequenced for a study of T-cell reconstitution after alpha-beta-depleted transplantation in children. Overall study results and limits: Diversity of TCRbeta at day 60 was high in some patients, arising from surviving recipient T cells and thymic progenitors.

Unique molecular identifiers were incorporated when the TCRbeta library was constructed. TCRdb re-called the PCR reads through MiXCR, storing one row per CDR3 protein. This repertoire shows 200,000 or so distinct CDR3 sequences, roughly 6.3% found once; its top ten account for under 6%. Many counts were recorded for this clonotype. The antigen is unknown. The junction does not match germline at one end; this may be a read error. Germline CDR1 reads SEHNR; CDR2 reads FQNEAQ (reference sequence). The CDR3 runs to 12 residues. This sequence originates from a girl less than two years old with combined immunodeficiency, due to receive a stem cell transplant. The sequences come from PBMCs, collected before TCRalphabeta/CD19-depleted stem cell transplant. The gene calls are TRBV7-9 and TRBJ1-1; D not certain. The chain's CDR3 is CASSLVRTGGIF. In DNA, the CDR3 is TGTGCCAGCAGCTTAGTTCGGACGGGTGGAATTTTT. Together with reference TRBV7-9 and TRBJ1-1, the CDR3 gives the full variable domain: DTGVSQNPRHKITKRGQNVTFRCDPISEHNRLYWYRQTLGQGPEFLTYFQNEAQLEKSRLLSDRFSAERPKGSFSTLEIQRTEQGDSAMYLCASSLVRTGGIFGQGTRLTVV.